This T cell receptor beta chain was sequenced for a study of regulatory T cells in long-lasting Graves disease. Findings and limits, study-wide: Persistent disease preferred TRBV28, TRBJ1-2 and TRBJ2-5.

This CDR3 is built from 15 residues. The V gene's germline CDR1 is KGHSH and CDR2 LQKENI. Trimming removed 2 bases at V and 2 bases at J, with 12 bases between. As for this clonotype: Its antigen remains unidentified.

Time point reported: newly diagnosed GD, antithyroid drugs for less than 3 months. The authors made the TCR library using RNA they extracted from PBMCs. With iRepertoire HTBI primers and Arm-PCR of CDR3 regions, TCR beta libraries were built. Using its own MiXCR run on the multiplex PCR reads, TCRdb lists one record per CDR3 protein. Among approximately 360,000 distinct CDR3 sequences listed, about 11% were seen once. The same specimen was also included in a second study, on T cells in Graves' hyperthyroidism and ophthalmopathy. This second report adds: Uncontrolled infections, other autoimmune diseases, pregnancy or lactation led to exclusion of patients.

This receptor was identified in a young woman with Graves disease. Source: peripheral blood mononuclear cells (PBMCs), taken at new diagnosis, from a patient treated with antithyroid drugs. This chain joins TRBV18 and TRBJ1-1; D call uncertain. This CDR3 reads CASSPSLRGNTEAFF. CDR3 in DNA: TGTGCCAGCTCACCAAGTCTCAGAGGAAACACTGAAGCTTTCTTT.